This T cell receptor beta chain was retrieved from a study of OX40 agonist ivuxolimab in advanced cancers. Generated by immunoSEQ multiplex PCR, the TCRdb table keeps only in-frame clones and is missing some. The data hold fewer than 80,000 clones, with less than 90% observed a single time. Per germline, CDR1 SGDLS and CDR2 YYNGEE. This CDR3 has 13 amino acids. The V end lost 0 bases, the J end lost 7 bases, and 10 bases lay between the germline ends. This clone occurred a few times. The rearrangement links TRBV9 to TRBJ1-2; D perhaps matches TRBD1 (5 bases). This material consisted of CD4+ or CD8+ T cells sorted from blood, taken in a trial of the OX40 agonist ivuxolimab. The source is an adult with an advanced solid tumor such as melanoma, head and neck, liver or kidney cancer. The CDR3 sequence is CASSVGLRGGYTF. DNA of the CDR3: TGTGCCAGCAGCGTAGGATTGAGGGGTGGCTACACCTTC. Based on the CDR3 plus reference TRBV9 and TRBJ1-2, the full variable domain is DSGVTQTPKHLITATGQRVTLRCSPRSGDLSVYWYQQSLDQGLQFLIQYYNGEERAKGNILERFSAQQFPDLHSELNLSSLELGDSALYFCASSVGLRGGYTFGSGTRLTVV.